Each of the 5 T cell receptor beta chains below was sequenced from the same sample in a study of blood T cell repertoires in COVID-19. The assay was immunoSEQ multiplex PCR, and TCRdb's table has in-frame clones only and misses some. The sample lists about 340,000 clones; about nine tenths were seen once. The sequenced sample was peripheral blood. These TCRs come from a woman aged 50 to 60 with COVID-19, enrolled during active disease.

The rearrangement joins TRBV27 to TRBJ2-7, with 8 bases fitting TRBD2. V was clipped by 6 bases and J by 7 bases; unmatched bases: 11. The CDR3 consists of 14 residues. The germline V gene has CDR1 MNHEY and CDR2 SMNVEV (reference sequence). The CDR3 sequence: CASSKGLAREEQYF. CDR3 sequence (DNA): TGTGCCAGCAGCAAAGGACTAGCTCGAGAGGAGCAGTACTTC.

The count of this clone is one. CDR3 nucleotides: TGTGCCAGCACCCAGGAGGGGTCCGGTGAGCAGTTCTTC. It is translated as CASTQEGSGEQFF. The chain uses TRBV7-9 and TRBJ2-1; a possible D gene is TRBD2 (6 bases). The length of the CDR3 is 13 residues. The V end lost 7 bases, the J end lost 9 bases, and 16 bases lay between the germline ends. Per the germline V gene, CDR1 is SEHNR and CDR2 is FQNEAQ (reference sequence).

The V and J genes are TRBV28 and TRBJ2-7, with 10 bases matching TRBD2. Germline-derived CDR1 and CDR2 are MDHEN and SYDVKM. V shed 2 bases, J shed 5 bases, and the junction held 6 bases outside the gene matches. The CDR3 consists of 15 residues. Written as DNA, the CDR3 is TGTGCCAGCAGTTTAGGAGCGGGAGGGCCCCACGAGCAGTACTTC. Translated, it gives CASSLGAGGPHEQYF.

V usage is TRBV27 and J usage is TRBJ2-7; the match to TRBD1 covers 7 bases. Germline values: CDR1 MNHEY, CDR2 SMNVEV (reference sequence). This CDR3 contains 13 residues. The V gene end was trimmed by 6 bases and the J gene end by 3 bases; junction bases not matched to a gene: 5. The CDR3 protein is CASSRQGYYEQYF. CDR3 DNA sequence: TGTGCCAGCAGCCGACAGGGTTACTACGAGCAGTACTTC.

The chain uses TRBV5-1 and TRBJ2-7; 11 nucleotides match TRBD1. Germline V lookup: CDR1 SGHRS, CDR2 YFSETQ. V dropped 3 bases and J dropped 3; count of bases not matched to a gene: 5. The CDR3 length is 15 residues. As DNA, the CDR3 is TGCGCCAGCAGCTCATCCGGGACAGGGGGCTACGAGCAGTACTTC. Protein product: CASSSSGTGGYEQYF.